Below, 8 T cell receptor beta chains from the same sample are listed, as sequenced in a study of regulatory and conventional T cells in RAG deficiency (dated by TCRdb to 2016 to 2017). Conventional CD4+ T cells were purified from blood as CD25-low CD127-high cells before genomic DNA extraction. The library relied on the immunoSEQ multiplex PCR assay. What TCRdb holds here is the immuneACCESS table cut down to in-frame rearrangements. Part of the clones is not present; checked against another copy, under half of the missing clones reflect an unresolved V gene, and the others are unexplained. The sample table records some 21,000 clones; roughly 93% of these occur just once. Approximately 0.67% of the sample rests with the top ten. The same specimen was also included in a second study, on regulatory T cells. In that second paper, the authors write: In the multiplex PCR, 52 forward TRBV primers and 13 reverse TRBJ primers were used, and assay-based and computational corrections were applied for amplification bias.

Input material: CD4+ T cells sorted from blood. The receptor set was obtained from a human donor in good health.

The chain is built from TRBV5-4 and TRBJ2-1, with a tentative D call TRBD1 (5 bases). V gave up 4 bases and J gave up 0 bases, with 14 bases separating them. CDR3 length: 16 amino acids. Germline V gene lookup returns CDR1 SGHNT and CDR2 YYREEE (reference sequence). CDR3 protein: CASSALGRISYNEQFF. The CDR3, as DNA: TGTGCCAGCAGCGCGCTGGGGCGGATCTCCTACAATGAGCAGTTCTTC.

Only one count was recorded for this clone. The J gene is TRBJ2-7, the V gene TRBV6-6, with D perhaps matching TRBD1 or TRBD2 (5 bases each). CDR1 MNHNY and CDR2 SVGAGI come from the germline V gene (reference sequence). V was trimmed by 6 bases and J by 5 bases, leaving 17 bases between them. CDR3 length: 14 amino acids. The CDR3 DNA follows: TGTGCCAGCAGCCTGGGGGACGTTGGCCACGAGCAGTACTTC. This encodes CASSLGDVGHEQYF.

This clone was counted a single time. This chain links TRBV7-2 with TRBJ2-1; 8 bases match TRBD2. Trimming at V came to 2 bases and at J to 10 bases, leaving 7 bases not matched to a gene. The CDR3 spans 14 residues. The V gene's germline CDR1 is SGHTA and CDR2 FQGNSA. This chain's CDR3 is CASSLTGTSGEQFF. The CDR3 DNA follows: TGTGCCAGCAGCTTAACGGGAACTAGCGGAGAGCAGTTCTTC. The full variable domain, in which reference TRBV7-2 and TRBJ2-1 provide the parts outside the CDR3, is GAGVSQSPSNKVTEKGKDVELRCDPISGHTALYWYRQSLGQGLEFLIYFQGNSAPDKSGLPSDRFSAERTGGSVSTLTIQRTQQEDSAVYLCASSLTGTSGEQFFGPGTRLTVL.

This chain uses TRBV19 with TRBJ1-5; D call uncertain. The CDR3 consists of 13 residues. V was shortened by 6 bases and J by 4 bases, with 10 bases between the two germline ends. CDR1 and CDR2 (germline): LNHDA, SQIVND (reference sequence). CDR3 coding DNA: TGTGCCAGTAGGGACGAGTTGAATCAGCCCCAGCATTTT. It translates to CASRDELNQPQHF.

The rearrangement links TRBV13 to TRBJ2-2; the D is unclear. The germline V and J ends were trimmed by 2 bases and 8 bases, with 12 bases remaining between them. This CDR3 region has 14 residues. Germline V gene data show CDR1 as PRHDT and CDR2 as FYEKMQ (reference sequence). CDR3 DNA sequence: TGTGCCAGCAGCTTATTCGGGCCCGGGGGGGAGCTGTTTTTT. Protein sequence: CASSLFGPGGELFF.

This chain links TRBV6-1 with TRBJ2-5, with no clear D. The CDR3 contains 15 residues. Germline loops: CDR1 MNHNS, CDR2 SASEGT. Trimming took off 1 base at V and 7 bases at J, with 16 bases between the two ends. The CDR3 is CASSEGLTERGTQYF. As DNA, the CDR3 is TGTGCCAGCAGTGAAGGGTTGACGGAGCGAGGGACCCAGTACTTC.

The V call is TRBV6-5, the J call TRBJ1-1; D might be TRBD1 (5 bases). CDR1 MNHEY and CDR2 SVGAGI come from the germline V gene. The V end was cut by 6 bases, the J end by 3 bases, with 14 bases between. This CDR3 is built from 14 residues. The CDR3 spells CASSHRRMYTEAFF. The CDR3 nucleotides read TGTGCCAGCAGCCACAGGAGGATGTACACTGAAGCTTTCTTT.

This chain links TRBV18 with TRBJ2-1, with 9 bases matching TRBD2. The ends lost 6 bases at V and 8 bases at J; junction bases unmatched: 14. Germline lookup yields CDR1 KGHSH and CDR2 LQKENI. CDR3 size: 16 residues. The CDR3 DNA sequence: TGTGCCAGCTCTACCCAGGCGCGGGGGGGGCAGGATGAGCAGTTCTTC. Its protein product is CASSTQARGGQDEQFF.